This T cell receptor beta chain was identified in a study of CD8+ T cells in alopecia areata. About the research overall: The study gave tofacitinib for 6 to 18 months, then 6 months off drug.

As regards this clone: Its cognate antigen is unknown.

Findings and limits, study-wide: Only one nonresponder was present, which leaves the link between baseline CD8+ expansion and response uncertain.

Treatment described: oral pan-JAK inhibitor, 5-10 mg twice daily. Germline V gene sequence: CDR1 LGHNA, CDR2 YNFKEQ. V was clipped by 1 base and J by 6 bases; unmatched bases: 6. The length of the CDR3 is 16 residues. Extraction and reverse transcription of RNA yielded cDNA as the sequencing template. Only in-frame clones appear in the TCRdb table, and some are missing; sequencing was by immunoSEQ multiplex PCR. The data show around 190,000 clones, 64% seen once. The gene calls are TRBV4-2 and TRBJ1-6; 7 nucleotides align to TRBD1. The sequencing here drew on CD4+ T cells sorted from blood, taken at week 4, from a patient treated with tofacitinib. This TCR came from a human donor with alopecia areata. The CDR3 sequence is CASSQVSAGGNSPLHF. The CDR3 DNA sequence: TGTGCCAGCAGCCAAGTATCGGCAGGGGGTAATTCACCCCTCCACTTT.